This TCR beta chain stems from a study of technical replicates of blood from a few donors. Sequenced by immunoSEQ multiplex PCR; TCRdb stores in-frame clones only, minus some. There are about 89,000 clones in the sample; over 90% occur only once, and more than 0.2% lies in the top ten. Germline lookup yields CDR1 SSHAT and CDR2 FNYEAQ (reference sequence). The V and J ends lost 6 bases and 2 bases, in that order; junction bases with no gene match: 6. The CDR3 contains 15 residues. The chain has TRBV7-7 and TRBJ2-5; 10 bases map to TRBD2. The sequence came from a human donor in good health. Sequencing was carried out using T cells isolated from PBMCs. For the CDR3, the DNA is TGTGCCAGCAGGCCTGGGACTAGCGTTCAAGAGACCCAGTACTTC. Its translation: CASRPGTSVQETQYF.